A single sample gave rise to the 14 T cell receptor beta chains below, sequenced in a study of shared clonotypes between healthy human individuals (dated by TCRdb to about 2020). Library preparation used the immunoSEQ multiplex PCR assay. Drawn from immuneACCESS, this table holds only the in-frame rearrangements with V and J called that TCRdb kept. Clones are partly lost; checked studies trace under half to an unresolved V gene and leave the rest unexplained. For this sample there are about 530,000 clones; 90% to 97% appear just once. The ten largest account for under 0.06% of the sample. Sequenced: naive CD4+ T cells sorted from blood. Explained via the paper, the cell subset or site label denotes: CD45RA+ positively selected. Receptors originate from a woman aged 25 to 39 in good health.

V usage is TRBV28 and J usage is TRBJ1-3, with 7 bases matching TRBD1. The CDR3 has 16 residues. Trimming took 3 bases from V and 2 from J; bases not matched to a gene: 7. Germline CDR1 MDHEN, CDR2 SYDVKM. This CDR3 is CASSFGDRVAGNTIYF. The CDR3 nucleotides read TGTGCCAGCAGTTTTGGTGACAGGGTGGCTGGAAACACCATATATTTT.

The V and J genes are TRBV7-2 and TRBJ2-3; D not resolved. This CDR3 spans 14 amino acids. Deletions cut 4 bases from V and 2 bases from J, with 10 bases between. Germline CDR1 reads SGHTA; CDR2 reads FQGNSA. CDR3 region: CASSSSRSTDTQYF. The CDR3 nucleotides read TGTGCCAGCAGCTCCTCCAGGTCCACAGATACGCAGTATTTT.

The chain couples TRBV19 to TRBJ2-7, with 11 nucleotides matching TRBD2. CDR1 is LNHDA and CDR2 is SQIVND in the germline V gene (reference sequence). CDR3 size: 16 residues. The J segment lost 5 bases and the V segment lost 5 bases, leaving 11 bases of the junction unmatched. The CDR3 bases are TGTGCCAGTAGTCTGTTAGCGGGAGGGCCTCTTCACGAGCAGTACTTC. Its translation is CASSLLAGGPLHEQYF.

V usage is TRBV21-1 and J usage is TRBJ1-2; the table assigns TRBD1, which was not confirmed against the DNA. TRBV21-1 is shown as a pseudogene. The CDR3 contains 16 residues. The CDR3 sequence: CASSSKRTGLFYGYTF. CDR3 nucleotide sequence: TGTGCCAGCAGCAGCAAGAGGACAGGGCTTTTCTATGGCTACACCTTC.

The CDR3 nucleotides read TGTGCCAGCAGCTTCGCCAGGAATTCACCCCTCCACTTT. As protein: CASSFARNSPLHF. V gene TRBV5-4 combines with J gene TRBJ1-6; D not certain. This CDR3 is 13 amino acids long. V was pared by 2 bases and J by 7 bases, with 7 bases between. Germline V lookup: CDR1 SGHNT, CDR2 YYREEE (reference sequence).

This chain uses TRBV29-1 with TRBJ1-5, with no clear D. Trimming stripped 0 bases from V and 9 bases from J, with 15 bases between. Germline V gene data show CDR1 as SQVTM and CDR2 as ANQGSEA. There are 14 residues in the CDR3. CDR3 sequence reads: CSVEEGPGPGPQHF. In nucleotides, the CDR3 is TGCAGCGTTGAAGAAGGACCAGGACCAGGGCCCCAGCATTTT. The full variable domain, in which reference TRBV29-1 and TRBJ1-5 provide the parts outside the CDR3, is SAVISQKPSRDICQRGTSLTIQCQVDSQVTMMFWYRQQPGQSLTLIATANQGSEATYESGFVIDKFPISRPNLTFSTLTVSNMSPEDSSIYLCSVEEGPGPGPQHFGDGTRLSIL.

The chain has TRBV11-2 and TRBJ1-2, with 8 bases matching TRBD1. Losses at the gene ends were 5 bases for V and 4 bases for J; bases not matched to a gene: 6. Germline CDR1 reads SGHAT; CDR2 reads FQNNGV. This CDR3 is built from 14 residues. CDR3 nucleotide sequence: TGTGCCAGCAGCCTGGACAGGGCCTTCTATGGCTACACCTTC. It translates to CASSLDRAFYGYTF.

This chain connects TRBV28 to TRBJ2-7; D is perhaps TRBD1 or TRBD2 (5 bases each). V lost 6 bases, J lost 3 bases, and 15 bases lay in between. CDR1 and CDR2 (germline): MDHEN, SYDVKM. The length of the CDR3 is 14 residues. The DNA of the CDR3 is TGTGCCAGCAGAGACCGACTGGGGGTCTACGAGCAGTACTTC. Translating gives CASRDRLGVYEQYF.

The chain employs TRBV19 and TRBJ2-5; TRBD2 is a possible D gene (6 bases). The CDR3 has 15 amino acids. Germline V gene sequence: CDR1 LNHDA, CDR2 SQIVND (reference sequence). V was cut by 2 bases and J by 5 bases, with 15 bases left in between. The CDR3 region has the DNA TGTGCCAGTAGTATAAGGCGGGAAGGTTGGGAGACCCAGTACTTC. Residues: CASSIRREGWETQYF.

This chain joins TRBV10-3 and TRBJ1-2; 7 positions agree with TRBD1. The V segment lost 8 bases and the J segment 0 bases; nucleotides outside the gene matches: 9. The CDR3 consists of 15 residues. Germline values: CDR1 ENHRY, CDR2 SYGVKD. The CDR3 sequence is CAIASGTVTNYGYTF. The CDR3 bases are TGTGCCATCGCGTCGGGGACAGTTACTAACTATGGCTACACCTTC.

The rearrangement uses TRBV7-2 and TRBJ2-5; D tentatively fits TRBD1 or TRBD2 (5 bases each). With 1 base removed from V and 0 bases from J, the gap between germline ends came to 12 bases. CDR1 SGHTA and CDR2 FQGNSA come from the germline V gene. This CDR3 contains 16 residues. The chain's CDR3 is CASSLETGTNQETQYF. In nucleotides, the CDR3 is TGTGCCAGCAGCTTAGAGACCGGGACGAACCAAGAGACCCAGTACTTC.

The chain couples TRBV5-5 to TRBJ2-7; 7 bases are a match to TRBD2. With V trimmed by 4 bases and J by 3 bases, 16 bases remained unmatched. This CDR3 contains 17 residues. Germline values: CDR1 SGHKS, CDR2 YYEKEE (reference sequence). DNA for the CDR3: TGTGCCAGCAGCCCTCGAGGGGTGGCGGGAGCTTACTACGAGCAGTACTTC. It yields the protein CASSPRGVAGAYYEQYF.

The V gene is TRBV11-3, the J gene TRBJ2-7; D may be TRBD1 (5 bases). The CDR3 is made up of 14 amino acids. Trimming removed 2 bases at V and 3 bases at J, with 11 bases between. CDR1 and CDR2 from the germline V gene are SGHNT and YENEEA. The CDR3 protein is CASSLPGKVYEQYF. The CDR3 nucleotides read TGTGCCAGCAGCTTACCAGGGAAGGTCTACGAGCAGTACTTC.

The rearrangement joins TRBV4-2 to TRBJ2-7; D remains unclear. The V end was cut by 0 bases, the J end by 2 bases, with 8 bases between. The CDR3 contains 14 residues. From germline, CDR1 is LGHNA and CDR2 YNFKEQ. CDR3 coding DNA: TGTGCCAGCAGCCAAGATAAAGGACCCTACGAGCAGTACTTC. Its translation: CASSQDKGPYEQYF.